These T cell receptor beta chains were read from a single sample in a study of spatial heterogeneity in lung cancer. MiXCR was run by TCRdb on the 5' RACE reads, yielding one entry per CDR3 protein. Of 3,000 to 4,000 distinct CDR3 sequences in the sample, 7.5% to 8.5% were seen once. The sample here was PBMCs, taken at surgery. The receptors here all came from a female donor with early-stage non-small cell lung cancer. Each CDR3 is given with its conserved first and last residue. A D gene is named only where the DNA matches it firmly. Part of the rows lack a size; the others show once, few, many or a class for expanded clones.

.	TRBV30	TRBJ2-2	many	CAWSDGDTGELFF	TGTGCCTGGAGTGATGGGGACACCGGGGAGCTGTTTTTT
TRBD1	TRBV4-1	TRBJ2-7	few	CASSQDSPLRPDRRVREQYF	TGCGCCAGCAGCCAAGATTCGCCCTTAAGACCGGACAGGCGGGTGCGGGAGCAGTACTTC
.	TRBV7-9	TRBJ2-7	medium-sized	CASSYPIGASQHEQYF	TGTGCCAGCAGCTACCCCATTGGAGCTTCTCAACACGAGCAGTACTTC
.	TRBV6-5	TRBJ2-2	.	CASSYIVNTGELFF	TGTGCCAGCAGTTACATCGTAAACACCGGGGAGCTGTTTTTT
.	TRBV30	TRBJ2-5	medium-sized	CAWKDRETQYF	TGTGCCTGGAAGGATCGGGAGACCCAGTACTTC
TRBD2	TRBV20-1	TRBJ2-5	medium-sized	CSATPGRDLQETQYF	TGCAGTGCTACCCCGGGGAGGGATCTCCAAGAGACCCAGTACTTC
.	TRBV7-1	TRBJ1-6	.	CASSSQGSNSPLHF	TGTGCCAGCAGCTCACAGGGTTCGAATTCACCCCTCCACTTT
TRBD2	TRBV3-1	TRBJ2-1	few	CASSQEAGAYNEQFF	TGTGCCAGCAGCCAAGAAGCGGGGGCCTACAATGAGCAGTTCTTC
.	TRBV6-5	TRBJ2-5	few	CASSQTSSHQETQYF	TGTGCCAGCAGCCAAACATCTAGCCACCAAGAGACCCAGTACTTC
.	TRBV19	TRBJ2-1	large	CASSIGETSSEQFF	TGTGCCAGTAGTATAGGTGAAACTAGCAGTGAGCAGTTCTTC
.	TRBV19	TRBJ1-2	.	CASSIEYGYTF	TGTGCCAGTAGTATTGAGTATGGCTACACCTTC